This is a list of T cell receptor beta chains from one sample in a study of blood T cell repertoires in COVID-19. Clones were read by immunoSEQ multiplex PCR, and TCRdb kept only the in-frame ones, dropping some. The table includes under 300,000 clones, roughly 80% detected once. Sequencing was carried out using peripheral blood. The receptors come from a woman between 18 and 29 years old with acute or convalescent COVID-19. Both conserved end residues are part of each CDR3. Each record gives: J gene, clone size, V gene, D gene, CDR3 DNA, CDR3 protein. D genes are given only for firm matches. Clone size, where shown, is once, few, many, or a class for clones that have expanded.

j_call: TRBJ1-2
clone_size: NA
v_call: TRBV6-1
d_call: NA
cdr3_nt: TGTGCCAGCAGTGAAAACGGTGGCTACACCTTC
cdr3_aa: CASSENGGYTF

j_call: TRBJ2-4
clone_size: NA
v_call: TRBV6-1
d_call: NA
cdr3_nt: TGTGCCAGCAGTGAGGGTCTGGGGGCCGACTCAAACATTCAGTACTTC
cdr3_aa: CASSEGLGADSNIQYF

j_call: TRBJ2-1
clone_size: NA
v_call: TRBV5-4
d_call: TRBD2
cdr3_nt: TGTGCCAGCACCCAAGGGGCGGGAGGGATCAATGAGCAGTTCTTC
cdr3_aa: CASTQGAGGINEQFF

j_call: TRBJ2-4
clone_size: once
v_call: TRBV4-2
d_call: TRBD2
cdr3_nt: TGTGCCAGCAGCCCTCTACTAGCGGGAGTCACCAAAAACATTCAGTACTTC
cdr3_aa: CASSPLLAGVTKNIQYF

j_call: TRBJ2-1
clone_size: NA
v_call: TRBV7-9
d_call: TRBD2
cdr3_nt: TGTGCCAGCAGCTTAGGTGTGCTAGCGGGATGGCCCTACAATGAGCAGTTCTTC
cdr3_aa: CASSLGVLAGWPYNEQFF

j_call: TRBJ1-1
clone_size: NA
v_call: TRBV28
d_call: NA
cdr3_nt: TGTGCCAGCAGTGGCCGTCCCCAGGGGTGGAACACTGAAGCTTTCTTT
cdr3_aa: CASSGRPQGWNTEAFF

j_call: TRBJ1-1
clone_size: NA
v_call: TRBV28
d_call: TRBD1
cdr3_nt: TGTGCCAGCAGTTTGCCCCGTACAGGGGGCACTGAAGCTTTCTTT
cdr3_aa: CASSLPRTGGTEAFF

j_call: TRBJ1-5
clone_size: once
v_call: TRBV19
d_call: NA
cdr3_nt: TGTGCCAGTAGTATAGTGGTGGGACAAATATATCAGCCCCAGCATTTT
cdr3_aa: CASSIVVGQIYQPQHF

j_call: TRBJ2-5
clone_size: NA
v_call: TRBV7-2
d_call: NA
cdr3_nt: TGTGCCAGCAGCCTTATTGGCGGGGTGGAGCAAGAGACCCAGTACTTC
cdr3_aa: CASSLIGGVEQETQYF

j_call: TRBJ1-2
clone_size: NA
v_call: TRBV9
d_call: TRBD1
cdr3_nt: TGTGCCAGCAGCCGGACAGGGGATGGCTACACCTTC
cdr3_aa: CASSRTGDGYTF

j_call: TRBJ2-7
clone_size: NA
v_call: TRBV28
d_call: NA
cdr3_nt: TGTGCCAGCAGTTCCCATAACAGGGTTCCCGAGCAGTACTTC
cdr3_aa: CASSSHNRVPEQYF

j_call: TRBJ1-5
clone_size: NA
v_call: TRBV10-2
d_call: NA
cdr3_nt: TGCGCCAGCAGTGTAAGGGGTTTTTGGGATCAGCCCCAGCATTTT
cdr3_aa: CASSVRGFWDQPQHF

j_call: TRBJ1-4
clone_size: NA
v_call: TRBV5-1
d_call: TRBD1
cdr3_nt: TGCGCCAGCAGCTTCCAACCATTGGCCGGGACAGGGGCAACTAATGAAAAACTGTTTTTT
cdr3_aa: CASSFQPLAGTGATNEKLFF

j_call: TRBJ2-1
clone_size: NA
v_call: TRBV12-3/TRBV12-4
d_call: NA
cdr3_nt: TGTGCCAGCTCGTTCCCCCCTGAGCAGTTCTTC
cdr3_aa: CASSFPPEQFF

j_call: TRBJ1-4
clone_size: NA
v_call: TRBV18
d_call: NA
cdr3_nt: TGTGCCAGCTCACCCCGGAGGGGCGATGAAAAACTGTTTTTT
cdr3_aa: CASSPRRGDEKLFF

j_call: TRBJ2-2
clone_size: once
v_call: TRBV6-2/TRBV6-3
d_call: NA
cdr3_nt: TGTGCCAGCAGTAGAGACAGGCAGAACACCGGGGAGCTGTTTTTT
cdr3_aa: CASSRDRQNTGELFF

j_call: TRBJ2-1
clone_size: NA
v_call: TRBV7-7
d_call: TRBD2
cdr3_nt: TGTGCTAGCAGTCCGACTAGCGGCGACTCCTACAATGAGCAGTTCTTC
cdr3_aa: CASSPTSGDSYNEQFF

j_call: TRBJ1-1
clone_size: NA
v_call: TRBV30
d_call: TRBD1
cdr3_nt: TGTGCCTGGGGACAGGCGAACACTGAAGCTTTCTTT
cdr3_aa: CAWGQANTEAFF

j_call: TRBJ2-1
clone_size: few
v_call: TRBV2
d_call: TRBD2
cdr3_nt: TGTGCCAGCAGTGAACCCACTTACATGACTAGCGGATACAATGAGCAGTTCTTC
cdr3_aa: CASSEPTYMTSGYNEQFF

j_call: TRBJ1-1
clone_size: NA
v_call: TRBV19
d_call: TRBD1
cdr3_nt: TGTGCCAGTAGTCCCCGGACAGGACGGACTGAAGCTTTCTTT
cdr3_aa: CASSPRTGRTEAFF

j_call: TRBJ1-3
clone_size: NA
v_call: TRBV19
d_call: NA
cdr3_nt: TGTGCCAGTACCACCCAGGGGGGAAACACCATATATTTT
cdr3_aa: CASTTQGGNTIYF

j_call: TRBJ2-1
clone_size: NA
v_call: TRBV18
d_call: NA
cdr3_nt: TGTGCCAGCTCACCGGCTTATGGTCCCGATGAGCAGTTCTTC
cdr3_aa: CASSPAYGPDEQFF

j_call: TRBJ2-3
clone_size: NA
v_call: TRBV4-3
d_call: TRBD2
cdr3_nt: TGCGCCAGCAGCCAAGAGATAGCGGGAGGGCCCCGCACAGATACGCAGTATTTT
cdr3_aa: CASSQEIAGGPRTDTQYF

j_call: TRBJ2-3
clone_size: NA
v_call: TRBV9
d_call: NA
cdr3_nt: TGTGCCAGCAGCGTAGCTATGTCGGGACAAACAGATACGCAGTATTTT
cdr3_aa: CASSVAMSGQTDTQYF

j_call: TRBJ1-3
clone_size: NA
v_call: TRBV6-5
d_call: NA
cdr3_nt: TGTGCCAGCAGTTACCACCCAGACAGCTCTGGAAACACCATATATTTT
cdr3_aa: CASSYHPDSSGNTIYF

j_call: TRBJ2-7
clone_size: NA
v_call: TRBV15
d_call: TRBD2
cdr3_nt: TGTGCCACCAGCAGAGCGGGAGGAGTGTGGCAGTACTTC
cdr3_aa: CATSRAGGVWQYF

j_call: TRBJ2-7
clone_size: NA
v_call: TRBV7-2
d_call: TRBD2
cdr3_nt: TGTGCCAGCAGCTTAGTAGTGTCTAGCGGGAACGAGCAGTACTTC
cdr3_aa: CASSLVVSSGNEQYF

j_call: TRBJ1-2
clone_size: NA
v_call: TRBV28
d_call: NA
cdr3_nt: TGTGCCAGCAGTTTTCGTTATGGCTACACCTTC
cdr3_aa: CASSFRYGYTF

j_call: TRBJ2-7
clone_size: NA
v_call: TRBV2
d_call: TRBD1
cdr3_nt: TGTGCCAGCAGGGGCACAGGGGTTTACGAGCAGTACTTC
cdr3_aa: CASRGTGVYEQYF

j_call: TRBJ1-1
clone_size: NA
v_call: TRBV30
d_call: TRBD1
cdr3_nt: TGTGCCTGGAACCCGACAGGGGGATGGTCTGAAGCTTTCTTT
cdr3_aa: CAWNPTGGWSEAFF

j_call: TRBJ2-7
clone_size: NA
v_call: TRBV5-1
d_call: TRBD2
cdr3_nt: TGCGCCAGCAGCTTGGTAGGTAGCGGGAGCGAGCAGTACTTC
cdr3_aa: CASSLVGSGSEQYF

j_call: TRBJ2-7
clone_size: once
v_call: TRBV4-1
d_call: NA
cdr3_nt: TGCGCCAGCAGCCAAGAGGAGGGGGCTTGGGAGCAGTACTTC
cdr3_aa: CASSQEEGAWEQYF

j_call: TRBJ2-1
clone_size: NA
v_call: TRBV9
d_call: TRBD1
cdr3_nt: TGTGCCAGCAGCGTGGGACAGGGGTCCTACAATGAGCAGTTCTTC
cdr3_aa: CASSVGQGSYNEQFF